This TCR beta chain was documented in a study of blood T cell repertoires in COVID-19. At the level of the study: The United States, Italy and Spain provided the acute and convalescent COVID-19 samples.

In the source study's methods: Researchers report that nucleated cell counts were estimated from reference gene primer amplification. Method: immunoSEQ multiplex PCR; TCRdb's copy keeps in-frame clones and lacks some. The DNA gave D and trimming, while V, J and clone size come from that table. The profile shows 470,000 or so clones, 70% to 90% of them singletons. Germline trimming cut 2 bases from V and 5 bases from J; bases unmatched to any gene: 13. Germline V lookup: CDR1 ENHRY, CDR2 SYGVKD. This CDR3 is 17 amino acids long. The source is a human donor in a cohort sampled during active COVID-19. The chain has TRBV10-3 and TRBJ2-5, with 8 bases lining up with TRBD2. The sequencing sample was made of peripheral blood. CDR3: CAISEPMPREGGETQYF. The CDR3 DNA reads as TGTGCCATCAGTGAGCCGATGCCCCGGGAGGGGGGTGAGACCCAGTACTTC.